Reported below is one TCR beta chain. Its antigen is still unknown. This sample was taken from a study of T cell responses to AZD1222 COVID-19 vaccine. Whole-study findings and limits: There were vaccine-associated CD4 TCRs across spike, dominant at 160-218 and 743-854. Clonal diversity was possibly underestimated, and white British individuals and females predominated among donors.

Profiling relied on immunoSEQ multiplex PCR, and the TCRdb table lists in-frame clones only, not all of them. The repertoire holds more than 110,000 clones, with approximately 94% as singletons. This CDR3 is built from 14 residues. Looked up from germline, CDR1 is MNHEY and CDR2 is SMNVEV (reference sequence). Deletions cut 2 bases from V and 3 bases from J, with 11 bases between. This sequence originates from an adult in good health. The sample was peripheral blood, taken on day 0 of AZD1222 vaccination. This sequence joins TRBV27 and TRBJ2-7, with D tentatively TRBD2 (6 bases). In DNA, the CDR3 is TGTGCCAGCAGTTTAGGAGGGGCGGGCTACGAGCAGTACTTC. It yields the protein CASSLGGAGYEQYF.